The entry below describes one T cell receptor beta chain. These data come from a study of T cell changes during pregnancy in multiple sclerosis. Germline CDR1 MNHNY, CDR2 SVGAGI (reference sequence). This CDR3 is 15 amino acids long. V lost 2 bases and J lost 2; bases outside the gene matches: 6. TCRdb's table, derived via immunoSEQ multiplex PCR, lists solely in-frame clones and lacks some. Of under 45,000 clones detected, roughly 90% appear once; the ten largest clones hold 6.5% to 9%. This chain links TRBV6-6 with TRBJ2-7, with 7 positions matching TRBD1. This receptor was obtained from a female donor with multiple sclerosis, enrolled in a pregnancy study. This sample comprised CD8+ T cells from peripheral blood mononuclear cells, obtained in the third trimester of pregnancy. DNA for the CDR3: TGTGCCAGCAGTTACAGGACAGGCGGCACCTACGAGCAGTACTTC. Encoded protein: CASSYRTGGTYEQYF.